The next 17 T cell receptor beta chains were all read from a single sample in a study of human T cells and chemical hapten exposure. The time point here: pre-sensitization, week 0. Treatment noted: therapeutic diphenylcyclopropenone sensitization with weekly scalp DPC. One entry per CDR3 protein, called by TCRdb with MiXCR from the RACE reads. Seen here are 250,000 or so distinct CDR3 sequences, around 9.3% observed once, and the top ten hold roughly 2.5%. This sample comprised whole blood, obtained in connection with sensitization to the hapten diphenylcyclopropenone (DPC). The origin of the receptors is a woman in her 40s with alopecia areata. Some clones in this sample may be carry-over from other donors' samples.

This clonotype showed up just a few times. The chain couples TRBV20-1 to TRBJ1-1; 7 bases map to TRBD1. Per germline, CDR1 DFQATT and CDR2 SNEGSKA (reference sequence). V was clipped by 6 bases and J by 6 bases; unmatched bases: 4. This CDR3 has 11 residues. The CDR3: CSAEGAPEAFF. The CDR3 DNA reads TGCAGTGCAGAGGGGGCCCCTGAAGCTTTCTTT.

This clonotype has more than one count but fewer than ten. The chain uses TRBV20-1 and TRBJ1-1, with D unclear. Germline V gene lookup returns CDR1 DFQATT and CDR2 SNEGSKA (reference sequence). The V gene lost 3 bases and the J gene lost 2 bases, with 10 bases spanning the gap. This CDR3 contains 13 residues. DNA for the CDR3: TGCAGTGCTAGCGGACCAGCTAACACTGAAGCTTTCTTT. This sequence encodes CSASGPANTEAFF.

This clonotype occurred many times. V usage is TRBV9 and J usage is TRBJ1-2; weak D call: TRBD1 (6 bases). The V and J ends lost 4 bases and 4 bases respectively, with 11 bases between them. This CDR3 is 13 amino acids long. The germline V gene has CDR1 SGDLS and CDR2 YYNGEE. As DNA, the CDR3 is TGTGCCAGCAGCTCCACGGACAGCTATGGCTACACCTTC. Translated, it gives CASSSTDSYGYTF.

The sample holds many counts of this clonotype. The chain employs TRBV28 and TRBJ2-4; a possible D gene is TRBD2 (6 bases). The CDR3 has 16 amino acids. V gave up 6 bases and J gave up 0 bases, with 15 bases separating them. Germline V gives CDR1 MDHEN, CDR2 SYDVKM. The CDR3 loop is CASSPHTSLAKNIQYF. CDR3 nucleotides: TGTGCCAGCAGCCCACACACTAGCTTAGCCAAAAACATTCAGTACTTC.

The chain joins TRBV30 to TRBJ2-7; D might be TRBD1 or TRBD2, each matching 5 bases. The CDR3 has 10 amino acids. CDR1 is GTSNPN, CDR2 SVGIG, per germline (reference sequence). V lost 5 bases, J lost 6 bases, and 8 bases lay in between. CDR3 loop: CAWGTFEQYF. The CDR3 bases are TGTGCCTGGGGGACCTTCGAGCAGTACTTC.

This chain links TRBV21-1 with TRBJ1-5; the table assigns TRBD1, which was not confirmed against the DNA. TRBV21-1 is annotated as a pseudogene. The length of the CDR3 is 17 residues. In nucleotides, the CDR3 is TGTGCCAGCAGCCGTGGGACAGGGGACAGGAGCAATCAGCCCCAGCATTTT. This sequence encodes CASSRGTGDRSNQPQHF.

The chain couples TRBV5-1 to TRBJ2-7, with D maybe TRBD1 (6 bases). With 0 bases removed from V and 8 bases from J, the gap between germline ends came to 15 bases. This CDR3 comprises 14 residues. Per germline, CDR1 SGHRS and CDR2 YFSETQ. In DNA form, the CDR3 reads TGCGCCAGCAGCTTGGGACAGGAGGAGTTGAAGCAGTACTTC. Amino acid sequence: CASSLGQEELKQYF.

The table lists this clonotype with many counts. The V gene is TRBV7-2, the J gene TRBJ2-1, with D possibly matching TRBD1 (5 bases). The CDR3 totals 13 residues. V was pared by 8 bases and J by 3 bases, with 11 bases between. Per the germline V gene, CDR1 is SGHTA and CDR2 is FQGNSA. The CDR3 protein is CASAATDYNEQFF. The DNA of the CDR3 is TGTGCCAGCGCGGCGACAGACTACAATGAGCAGTTCTTC.

This clonotype showed up many times. The gene calls are TRBV28 and TRBJ2-3; D unresolved. Per the germline V gene, CDR1 is MDHEN and CDR2 is SYDVKM. Trimming stripped 2 bases from V and 1 base from J, with 4 bases between. CDR3 length equals 13 residues. CDR3 loop: CASSLQGTDTQYF. CDR3 coding DNA: TGTGCCAGCAGTTTACAGGGCACAGATACGCAGTATTTT.

This clonotype was seen a few times. The chain links TRBV27 to TRBJ2-1, with 8 bases aligning to TRBD2. This CDR3 comprises 15 residues. From germline, CDR1 is MNHEY and CDR2 SMNVEV (reference sequence). J lost 6 bases, V lost 2 bases, and 6 bases had no gene match. The CDR3 protein is CASSLGASGLNEQFF. The CDR3 DNA reads as TGTGCCAGCAGTTTAGGGGCTAGCGGGCTCAATGAGCAGTTCTTC.

This clonotype occurred a few times. The chain uses TRBV28 and TRBJ2-7; 8 bases align to TRBD2. Germline assignment: CDR1 MDHEN and CDR2 SYDVKM. V trimming: 7 bases; J trimming: 5 bases; junction bases outside the gene matches: 13. The CDR3 covers 15 residues. Here the CDR3 DNA reads TGTGCCAGCATCTGGGGCAGCGGGGGAGGGCACGAGCAGTACTTC. This sequence encodes CASIWGSGGGHEQYF.

The chain has TRBV2 and TRBJ2-1, with TRBD1 identical over 9 bases. The CDR3 loop spans 13 amino acids. CDR1 SNHLY and CDR2 FYNNEI come from the germline V gene. Trimming at V came to 6 bases and at J to 8 bases, leaving 5 bases not matched to a gene. The DNA for the CDR3 is TGTGCCAGCAGCTTACAGGGGGCCTATGAGCAGTTCTTC. This translates into CASSLQGAYEQFF.

This rearrangement joins TRBV5-1 to TRBJ1-1; D unresolved. Germline V gene sequence: CDR1 SGHRS, CDR2 YFSETQ. CDR3 length: 13 amino acids. V was clipped by 0 bases and J by 8 bases, with 11 bases between them. Here the CDR3 DNA reads TGCGCCAGCAGCTTGGAATTTGGCTTAGAAGCTTTCTTT. Translated, it gives CASSLEFGLEAFF.

This clonotype was detected only a few times. J is TRBJ2-3 and V is TRBV28; 9 bases match TRBD1. The CDR3 is 14 amino acids. V lost 8 bases and J lost 3; bases outside the gene matches: 6. Per the germline V gene, CDR1 is MDHEN and CDR2 is SYDVKM. The CDR3 protein is CASGQGWGTDTQYF. The CDR3 bases are TGTGCCAGCGGACAGGGGTGGGGGACAGATACGCAGTATTTT.

This clonotype has ten or more counts. This rearrangement joins TRBV28 to TRBJ2-1, with 9 positions matching TRBD2. The CDR3 runs to 16 residues. The J segment lost 0 bases and the V segment lost 2 bases, leaving 2 bases of the junction unmatched. Looked up from germline, CDR1 is MDHEN and CDR2 is SYDVKM. DNA for the CDR3: TGTGCCAGCAGTTTACCTAGCGGGATCTCCTACAATGAGCAGTTCTTC. It translates to CASSLPSGISYNEQFF.

This clonotype was detected only a few times. The rearrangement links TRBV6-2 or TRBV6-3 to TRBJ2-5; D gene ambiguous. Per germline, CDR1 MNHEY and CDR2 SVGEGT. The CDR3 consists of 15 residues. The V end was cut by 2 bases, the J end by 2 bases, with 12 bases between. CDR3 nucleotides: TGTGCCAGCAGTTACGAAGCAGGAACTCAAGAGACCCAGTACTTC. This sequence encodes CASSYEAGTQETQYF.

This clonotype has a handful of counts. The chain carries TRBV6-2 or TRBV6-3 and TRBJ2-7; D uncertain. This CDR3 region has 11 residues. Germline CDR1 is MNHEY and CDR2 is SVGEGT. V was cut by 5 bases and J by 7 bases, with 9 bases left in between. The CDR3: CASSAPREQYF. CDR3 nucleotide sequence: TGTGCCAGCAGTGCGCCCAGGGAGCAGTACTTC.